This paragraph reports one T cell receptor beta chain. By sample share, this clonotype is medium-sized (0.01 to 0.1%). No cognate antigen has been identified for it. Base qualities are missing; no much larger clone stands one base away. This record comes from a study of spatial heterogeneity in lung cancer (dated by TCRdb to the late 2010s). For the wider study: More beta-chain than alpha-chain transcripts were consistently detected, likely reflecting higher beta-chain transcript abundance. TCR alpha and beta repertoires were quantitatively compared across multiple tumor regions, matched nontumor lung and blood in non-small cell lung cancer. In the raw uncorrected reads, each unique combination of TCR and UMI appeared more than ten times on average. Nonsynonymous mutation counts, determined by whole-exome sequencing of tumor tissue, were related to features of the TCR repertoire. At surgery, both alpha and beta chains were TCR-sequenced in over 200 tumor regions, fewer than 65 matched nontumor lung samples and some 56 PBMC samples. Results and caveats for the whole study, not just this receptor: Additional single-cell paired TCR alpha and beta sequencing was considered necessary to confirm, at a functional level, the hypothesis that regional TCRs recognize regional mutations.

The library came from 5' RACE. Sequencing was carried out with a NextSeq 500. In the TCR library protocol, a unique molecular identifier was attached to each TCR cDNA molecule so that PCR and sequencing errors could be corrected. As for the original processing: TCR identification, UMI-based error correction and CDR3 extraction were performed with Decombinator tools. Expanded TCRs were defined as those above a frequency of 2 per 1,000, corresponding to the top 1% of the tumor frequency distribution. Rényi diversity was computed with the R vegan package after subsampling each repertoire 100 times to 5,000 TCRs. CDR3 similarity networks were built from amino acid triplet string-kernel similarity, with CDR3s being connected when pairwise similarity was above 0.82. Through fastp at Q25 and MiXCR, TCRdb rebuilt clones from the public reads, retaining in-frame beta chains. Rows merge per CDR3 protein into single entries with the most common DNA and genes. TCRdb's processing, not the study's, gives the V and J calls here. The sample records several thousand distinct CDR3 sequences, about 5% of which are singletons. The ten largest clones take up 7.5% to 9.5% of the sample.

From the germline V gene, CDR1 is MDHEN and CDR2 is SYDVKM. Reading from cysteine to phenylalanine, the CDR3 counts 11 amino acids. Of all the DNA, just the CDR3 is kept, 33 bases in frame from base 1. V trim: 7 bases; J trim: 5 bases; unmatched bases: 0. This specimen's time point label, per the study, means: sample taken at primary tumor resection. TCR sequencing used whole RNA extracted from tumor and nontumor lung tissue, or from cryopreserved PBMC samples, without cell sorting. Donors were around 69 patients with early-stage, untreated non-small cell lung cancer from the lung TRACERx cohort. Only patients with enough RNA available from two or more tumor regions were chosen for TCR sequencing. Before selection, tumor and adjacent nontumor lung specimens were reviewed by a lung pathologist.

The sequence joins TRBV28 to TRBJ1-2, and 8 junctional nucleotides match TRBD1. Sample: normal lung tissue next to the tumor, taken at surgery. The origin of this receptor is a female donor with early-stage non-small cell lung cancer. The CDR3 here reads CASNRGYGYTF. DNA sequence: TGTGCCAGCAACAGGGGGTATGGCTACACCTTC.